These 3 T cell receptor beta chains came from one sample sequenced in a study of T cell repertoires in cytomegalovirus infection. TCRdb redid the calling of the reads with MiXCR, one entry per CDR3 protein. The data contain about 360,000 distinct CDR3 sequences, 15% to 20% of them singletons. Sequencing input: PBMCs. The receptors stem from a human donor in good health (CMV status not recorded). Some clones in this sample may be carry-over from other donors' samples.

This clonotype was counted a few times. The chain is built from TRBV28 and TRBJ2-2; 7 bases agree with TRBD1. The V gene's germline CDR1 is MDHEN and CDR2 SYDVKM. The CDR3 is 16 amino acids. V gave up 5 bases and J gave up 2 bases; unmatched junction bases: 8. In nucleotides, the CDR3 is TGTGCCAGCAGTCCGTGGACAGGCCGCAACACCGGGGAGCTGTTTTTT. This translates into CASSPWTGRNTGELFF.

Ten or more counts support this clonotype. The chain recombines TRBV7-9 with TRBJ1-6; 8 bases are a match to TRBD1. V gave up 6 bases and J gave up 8 bases; unmatched junction bases: 9. Germline V gene data show CDR1 as SEHNR and CDR2 as FQNEAQ (reference sequence). This CDR3 is 15 amino acids long. In DNA, the CDR3 is TGTGCCAGCAGTTCGGACAGGGAGAGCGATTCACCCCTCCACTTT. Its translation: CASSSDRESDSPLHF.

The chain links TRBV6-4 to TRBJ2-2; TRBD2 might be the D (6 bases). The V end lost 0 bases, the J end lost 3 bases, and 8 bases lay between the germline ends. Germline assignment: CDR1 MRHNA and CDR2 SNTAGT. This CDR3 is 15 amino acids long. The CDR3 loop reads CASSDSRDHTGELFF. In nucleotides, the CDR3 is TGTGCCAGCAGTGACTCGCGGGACCACACCGGGGAGCTGTTTTTT.